The entry that follows covers one TCR beta chain sequence. This receptor's antigen is unknown. Within one base of it there is no much larger clone, and no base qualities were kept. These data originate in a study of T cell responses to AZD1222 COVID-19 vaccine (TCRdb year 2021). In the study overall: AZD1222 recipients with second doses at about 4 weeks or about 12 weeks were pooled, because spike-specific TCR depth and breadth did not differ between schedules. Trial participants were enrolled into age subgroups of 18-55, 56-69 and 70-plus years, which contained around 140, 26 and 57 TCR-sequenced participants, respectively. A total of approximately 240 trial participants underwent TCR sequencing, of whom 207 received two doses of AZD1222 and about 25 received two doses of the MenACWY control vaccine. The paper as a whole reports these results and caveats: Because no samples from the day 14 peak response were available, repertoires could be characterized only after the peak T cell response. The 56-69-year group was small, and its depth increase did not reach significance, likely because of low power. Vaccine-associated CD4 TCRs spanned the whole spike protein, with dominant responses in regions 160-218 and 743-854. After two AZD1222 doses, both the breadth and the depth of spike-specific TCRs were significantly higher than at day 0 and than in MenACWY recipients. Nearly half of unique spike-specific TCRs reportedly recognized epitopes outside regions mutated in the B.1.351 and B.1.1.7 variants. Participants were mostly white British, with more females than males. The authors suggested clonal diversity may have been underestimated. Conclusions about previously exposed vaccinees are limited, since just six AZD1222 recipients were seropositive for SARS-CoV-2 at baseline.

The sample's time point, from its label and the paper: baseline before first vaccination. The vaccinee samples were drawn from two UK trials, COV001 and COV002, one of which was a single-blind randomized controlled phase 2/3 trial testing AZD1222 (ChAdOx1 nCoV-19) in healthy adults. For TCRbeta chain sequencing, PBMC samples were collected from trial participants at day 0 and at day 28 after the second dose. Between the V and J ends, shortened by 2 bases and 6 bases respectively, the junction contains 9 bases. From the germline V gene, CDR1 is KGHSH and CDR2 is LQKENI. There are 13 amino acids in the CDR3, from cysteine to phenylalanine inclusive. CDR3 DNA only is kept here, 39 bases in frame from base 1. The CDR3 regions of human TCRbeta chains were subjected to immunosequencing. The original methods were these. Repertoire TCRs were checked for matches against a reference library of SARS-CoV-2-specific TCRs that had been generated using the MIRA antigen-specificity platform. Breadth was defined as the fraction of unique TCRs that were SARS-CoV-2-associated. Depth was defined as the fraction of total T cells that were SARS-CoV-2-associated. Using the MIRA data, each spike-specific TCR was mapped to the spike region that the TCR reacts to and placed in a CD4 or CD8 class. Log10-transformed breadth and depth values were compared by one-way ANOVA with Sidak's multiple comparisons tests. The immuneACCESS repertoire file appears here via TCRdb, limited to in-frame rearrangements. These files lack a portion of the clones; in checked studies, under half of the deficit traces to unresolved V genes, and the cause of the others is not known. The V and J calls and clone size are taken from that table; D and trimming were inferred from the DNA. The sample includes more than 85,000 clones, with around 90% observed a single time. About 9.7% of the sample rests with the top ten.

The material was peripheral blood, obtained on day 0 of AZD1222 vaccination. This receptor was obtained from an adult in good health. This sequence uses TRBV18 and TRBJ2-3; the D gene lacks a confident call. The CDR3 is CASSPTNGDTQYF. Here is the DNA: TGTGCCAGCTCACCAACCAACGGGGATACGCAGTATTTT.